This is a list of T cell receptor beta chains from one sample in a study of cytomegalovirus exposure and HLA in healthy donors. Assay used: immunoSEQ multiplex PCR; TCRdb lists only in-frame clones, some missing. The sample comprises approximately 77,000 clones, roughly two thirds of which are singletons, and roughly 5% rests with the top ten. The specimen was PBMCs. The receptor source for this set is a man in his 60s in good health and CMV-seropositive. Both conserved end residues are part of each CDR3. The D gene is left open where the match is weak. Size values are once, few and many counts, or a class for expanded clones, and some rows have none.

TRBV19	.	TRBJ1-5	few	TGTGCCAGTAGTACGACAAGCAATCAGCCCCAGCATTTT	CASSTTSNQPQHF
TRBV5-1	TRBD2	TRBJ2-7	few	TGCGCCAGCAGTTCTAGCGGGAGGAACTACGAGCAGTACTTC	CASSSSGRNYEQYF
TRBV28	.	TRBJ2-1	.	TGTGCCAGCAGTCCTCCCCAGGGCACAGTACGCAATGAGCAGTTCTTC	CASSPPQGTVRNEQFF
TRBV10-2	TRBD1	TRBJ1-1	.	TGCGCCAGCAGTGGACAGGGATTGAGCACTGAAGCTTTCTTT	CASSGQGLSTEAFF
TRBV30	TRBD1	TRBJ2-2	few	TGTGCCTGGGATCGGACAGGGGAAACCGGGGAGCTGTTTTTT	CAWDRTGETGELFF
TRBV7-2	TRBD1	TRBJ2-1	.	TGTGCCAGCAGTTGGACAGGCGGCGAGCAGTTCTTC	CASSWTGGEQFF
TRBV5-1	.	TRBJ2-7	few	TGCGCCAGCAGCTTGGGGACGGTCGGGGGGCCGATGGAGCAGTACTTC	CASSLGTVGGPMEQYF
TRBV4-1	TRBD2	TRBJ2-1	.	TGCGCCAGCAGCCCCCACTCTAGCGGGAGCTACAATGAGCAGTTCTTC	CASSPHSSGSYNEQFF
TRBV11-2	TRBD2	TRBJ2-5	.	TGTGCCAGCAGCCCGAGGCTAGCGGAAGAGACCCAGTACTTC	CASSPRLAEETQYF
TRBV10-2	TRBD2	TRBJ2-7	.	TGCGCCAGCAGTGACCCGACGGGGGGGGTGAGGCACGAGCAGTACTTC	CASSDPTGGVRHEQYF
TRBV6-6	.	TRBJ2-7	.	TGTGCCCCCGCCCAGACAGCCCGTCCTCACGAGCAGTACTTC	CAPAQTARPHEQYF
TRBV4-3	.	TRBJ2-7	.	TGCGCCAGCAGCCAAGATATAGGAGCCTACGAGCAGTACTTC	CASSQDIGAYEQYF
TRBV30	.	TRBJ1-6	.	TGTGCCTGGACCGCGTTTACAGGAATATTTTCACCCCTCCACTTT	CAWTAFTGIFSPLHF
TRBV7-8	TRBD2	TRBJ2-7	.	TGTGCCAGCAGCTTAGCGTCGACTAGCTGGAGCTCCTACGAGCAGTACTTC	CASSLASTSWSSYEQYF
TRBV5-6	.	TRBJ2-2	.	TGTGCCAGCAGTTTCGCACCGGGAGCTAAAACCGGGGAGCTGTTTTTT	CASSFAPGAKTGELFF
TRBV7-9	.	TRBJ2-7	.	TGTGCCAGCAGCCAGATAAACTACGAGCAGTACTTC	CASSQINYEQYF
TRBV19	.	TRBJ2-1	once	TGTGCCAGTAGTATAGGGGGGAGGGGGATCCTTGACAATGAGCAGTTCTTC	CASSIGGRGILDNEQFF
TRBV4-1	.	TRBJ1-1	.	TGCGCCAGCAGCCGAGATGGGGGGGGTGGGACTGAAGCTTTCTTT	CASSRDGGGGTEAFF
TRBV29-1	TRBD2	TRBJ2-3	.	TGCAGCGTTGAAAGAGCGGGGGGGCCAGATACGCAGTATTTT	CSVERAGGPDTQYF
TRBV5-6	.	TRBJ1-2	few	TGTGCCAGCAGCTTGGGTCAGACATGGGGCTACACCTTC	CASSLGQTWGYTF
TRBV28	TRBD1	TRBJ1-6	few	TGTGCCAGCAGTTTAGCTGGACAGGTTCAGTCACCCCTCCACTTT	CASSLAGQVQSPLHF
TRBV9	.	TRBJ2-7	.	TGTGCCAGCAGCGTAGCGGCAGGGTCGGGCTACGAGCAGTACTTC	CASSVAAGSGYEQYF
TRBV6-5	.	TRBJ2-1	.	TGTGCCAGCAGTTCTAACAGTTACAATGAGCAGTTCTTC	CASSSNSYNEQFF
TRBV6-1	TRBD1	TRBJ2-2	.	TGTGCCAGCACCCTGGACAGGGGTTGGGGCGGGGAGCTGTTTTTT	CASTLDRGWGGELFF